This entry concerns a single TCR beta chain. The target of this receptor is not known. Base qualities are not provided; no much larger clone lies one nucleotide away. cDNA synthesis used template-switch 5'RACE with a primer carrying a 10-nucleotide random unique molecular identifier tagging each TCR transcript. Each sequencing run produced over 180 million TCR-beta sequences covering 15-18 subjects. Total RNA was extracted with the RNeasy kit. The KAPA Real-time Library Amplification kit was used to amplify TCR-beta VDJ regions with primers for the TCR constant region and the 5'RACE anchor. Sample indexes and Illumina adaptors were added in a first PCR, and a second PCR then increased library yield. After Ampure bead purification, the roughly 650 bp TCR product was size-selected on a 2% E-gel SizeSelection system. Library quality was checked on a Bioanalyzer, concentration was measured with Qubit, and libraries were quantified with the Kapa Library Quantification kit before pooling. An Illumina HiSeq 2500 was used to sequence the libraries paired-end at 2 x 150 bp. To increase sequence diversity, roughly 24-30% phiX was spiked into each library pool. The paper's data handling went like this. The UMI-based MiGEC pipeline processed quality-filtered reads and removed over 80% of raw TCR sequences during error correction. VDJ genes were aligned to IMGT germline references, and clonotypes were defined by unique CDR3 amino acid sequence plus V-J genes. Clonal expansion, Shannon diversity, and CDR3 relatedness (CalcPairwiseDistances, ClusterSamples) were evaluated with VDJtools, and phylogenetic trees were built with CLCbio workbench. Clones with at least 8 unique UMIs were defined as expanded, with this threshold being based on coefficient-of-variation modelling across technical triplicates. TCRdb cleaned the public reads at Q25 with fastp, built clones with MiXCR and kept in-frame beta chains. Duplicate CDR3 protein sequences are folded into a single record with the most common DNA and genes. V and J calls and clone size were set by TCRdb, not the authors. Counted in this sample were tens of thousands of distinct CDR3 sequences; roughly 15% of them appeared once. 6% to 7% of the sample belongs to the ten largest clones.

This specimen comes from a study of neurological immune-mediated disorders (dated by TCRdb to the late 2010s). Broadly, across the study: Peripheral blood TCR-beta repertoires from HTLV-I-associated myelopathy (HAM/TSP) patients, multiple sclerosis patients and healthy controls were compared by UMI-based sequencing. The cohort included about 70 subjects: some 14 with HAM/TSP, about 35 with multiple sclerosis, and roughly 20 healthy controls. The 90 to 110 TCR-beta libraries covered PBMC samples along with longitudinal samples, technical triplicates, and paired sorted CD4+ and CD8+ T-cell subsets. What the study reported, not specific to this receptor: The highest TCR clonal expansion was observed in HAM/TSP patients, whereas the lowest was observed in MS patients, even when compared with healthy controls. Expanded clones from different subjects shared no identical CDR3 amino acid sequences, which suggests that TCR-beta repertoires were private in all groups.

The healthy controls were volunteers from a blood bank in Maryland, USA. Unsorted PBMC libraries were generated from 2 million PBMCs stored in RNAlater at -80 °C until RNA extraction. Peripheral blood underwent Ficoll-Hypaque density gradient centrifugation to isolate PBMCs, which were then cryopreserved in liquid nitrogen. CDR1 SGHDT and CDR2 YYEEEE were looked up in the germline V gene. Inclusive of the bounding cysteine and phenylalanine, the CDR3 is 15 residues long. Solely the CDR3 DNA is kept, with 45 bases framed from the first base. At the junction V is shortened by 3 bases and J by 6 bases, with 16 bases in between.

Recombination connected TRBV5-6 to TRBJ2-4; the D gene is possibly TRBD1 or TRBD2, each agreeing over 7 bases. This TCR came from a woman between 50 and 59 years old in good health. Sequenced sample: PBMCs. The CDR3: CASSSGGGHANIQYF. The DNA is as follows: TGTGCCAGCAGCTCAGGGGGGGGACACGCAAACATTCAGTACTTC.